This TCR beta chain was sequenced during a study of shared clonotypes between healthy human individuals. Researchers divided each subset's genomic DNA evenly across several immunoSEQ plates. Original data processing: ImmunoSEQ junction-only sequences lacked quality scores, so their filtering differed. Some clones are missing from TCRdb's copy, which holds only in-frame ones; the method was immunoSEQ multiplex PCR. Clone size and V and J calls were adopted from that table, with D and trimming inferred from the DNA. The repertoire includes hundreds of thousands of clones, nearly 95% of them detected once, and approximately 25% sits in the top ten. Germline CDR1 and CDR2: SQVTM and ANQGSEA. Trimming removed 4 bases at V and 3 bases at J, with 13 bases between. The CDR3 runs 13 residues. Positively selected for CCR7, the CD45RO-negative cells used as naive CD8 cells excluded terminally differentiated effector memory CD45RA+ cells. All donors qualified as healthy HIV-negative adults and had experienced no recent acute infections or vaccinations.

Findings of the study overall: Compared with clonotypes that all four donors shared, non-shared clonotypes had lower generation probabilities.

Concerning this clone: What it recognizes is unknown.

The chain uses TRBV29-1 and TRBJ2-7; D uncertain. Sequenced material: naive CD8+ T cells sorted from blood. The clonotype was recovered from a man aged 30 to 39 in good health. The CDR3 sequence: CSVGPPLGYEQYF. The CDR3 DNA follows: TGCAGCGTTGGCCCCCCCTTGGGCTACGAGCAGTACTTC.